The T cell receptor beta chain described here comes from a study of T cells in localized non-small cell lung cancer (dated by TCRdb to 2020 to 2021). Regarding the complete study: Comparing tumors with uninvolved tumor-adjacent lungs, the study looked at the T cell repertoires of fewer than 250 patients with early-stage NSCLC. A mean age of about 66 years was recorded for the NSCLC patients, of whom 129 were male and more than 85 were female. All 230 or so NSCLC patients in the cohort were treatment-naive and had localized lung tumors that were resected.

Beyond this particular receptor, the publication reports: Because multi-region tumor sequencing was not done, intratumor heterogeneity could not be ruled out. Of the top 100 tumor clones, a median of roughly 53 were detected in paired uninvolved adjacent lung; approximately 28 were also among that lung's top 100. Because the study design was exploratory, TCR variables were selected using unadjusted p-values without false-discovery rate correction. The highest T cell clonality was observed in uninvolved tumor-adjacent lung, where clonality exceeded that of tumor, suggesting that antigenic responses were more focused in uninvolved tumor-adjacent lung. Longer overall survival was associated with higher T cell density in blood, whereas shorter survival was associated with higher clonality in adjacent lung.

At diagnosis, tumor, uninvolved tumor-adjacent lung and peripheral blood were collected and then preserved as a mix of FFPE and fresh-frozen material. For TCR repertoire profiling, blood samples were analyzed in the form of peripheral blood mononuclear cells. This clone was seen once. Its antigen is not yet known. Per-base quality was not reported, and no clone a single base away is much larger than it. The CDR3 goes from the cysteine to the phenylalanine over 15 residues. The entry retains the CDR3 DNA only, 45 bases that are in frame from base 1. CDR1 SGHTA and CDR2 FQGNSA are derived from the germline V gene. V loses 1 base, J loses 0 bases, and the germline ends lie 7 bases apart. TCR beta CDR3 regions were sequenced from DNA using the immunoSEQ Assay. The study's processing was this. To compute T cell density, TCR beta template counts were normalized to usable DNA, which was estimated by amplifying housekeeping genes. Using the preseqR package, richness was estimated by extrapolating to 120,000 templates for tissue samples and 400,000 templates for PBMC samples. Clonality was defined by subtracting Pielou's evenness from one. Tissue-enriched TCRs were identified by differential abundance testing using productive amino-acid clonotypes, minimum total count 5 and alpha 0.1. Repertoire overlap between compartments was quantified with the Jaccard Index and Morisita Overlap Index. GLIPH grouped TCR beta CDR3s together with public tetramer-defined viral CDR3s, and a viral motif had to include at least three viral sequences and show V-gene enrichment. The source is immuneACCESS, and TCRdb retained only in-frame sequences with V and J called. Part of the clones is not carried over; for the studies checked, unresolved V genes explain less than half of this, and the remainder is unexplained. Clone size and V and J calls were adopted from that table, with D and trimming inferred from the DNA. The sample has tens of thousands of clones on record, about four fifths of them singletons. The biggest ten clones account for just under 20% of the sample.

Sequenced material: peripheral blood, taken before any cancer treatment. This chain joins TRBV7-2 to TRBJ1-3; the D gene is unclear. This TCR came from an older female donor with stage II squamous cell lung carcinoma. The CDR3 in this case is CASSLGSTSGNTIYF. The DNA sequence reads TGTGCCAGCAGCTTAGGGTCCACCTCTGGAAACACCATATATTTT.